The 16 T cell receptor beta chains below all came from one sample that was sequenced in a study of T-cell memory formation after mild COVID-19. MiXCR, run by TCRdb on the 5' RACE reads, gives a single entry per CDR3 protein. Of more than 300,000 distinct CDR3 sequences listed, around 15% are singletons. Specimen: PBMCs or a T cell subset sorted from them (not recorded which). All receptors derive from a man younger than 35 who had mild COVID-19 (a few samples of this study predate the infection). Cell type and time point are not known.

There are a few counts of this clonotype. The V call is TRBV6-2 or TRBV6-3, the J call TRBJ2-5; 7 bases are a match to TRBD2. V was pared by 9 bases and J by 4 bases, with 14 bases of the junction left unmatched. The CDR3 totals 15 residues. Per the germline V gene, CDR1 is MNHEY and CDR2 is SVGEGT. CDR3 protein: CASSSGATIRETQYF. The CDR3 bases are TGTGCCAGTTCAAGCGGGGCCACAATTAGAGAGACCCAGTACTTC.

This clonotype turned up a few times. The chain links TRBV6-2 or TRBV6-3 to TRBJ2-7; weak D call: TRBD1 (5 bases). The CDR3 has 15 residues. Germline CDR1 is MNHEY and CDR2 is SVGEGT. V lost 2 bases, J lost 1 base, and 12 bases lay in between. The DNA for the CDR3 is TGTGCCAGCAGTTACCAGGGCCGCCTTTCCTACGAGCAGTACTTC. Protein sequence: CASSYQGRLSYEQYF.

V is TRBV7-2 and J is TRBJ2-3, with a tentative D call TRBD2 (7 bases). This CDR3 is 18 amino acids long. Germline CDR1 is SGHTA and CDR2 is FQGNSA. The V end lost 5 bases, the J end lost 0 bases, and 21 bases lay between the germline ends. The CDR3: CASSQNGGGVLSTDTQYF. As DNA, the CDR3 is TGTGCCAGCAGCCAGAACGGCGGGGGCGTACTTAGCACAGATACGCAGTATTTT.

V gene TRBV5-1 combines with J gene TRBJ2-7; 7 nucleotides match TRBD2. Germline V gives CDR1 SGHRS, CDR2 YFSETQ. With 4 bases clipped from V and 6 bases from J, the junction kept 10 bases outside the gene matches. CDR3 size: 14 residues. The CDR3 is CASSLDGGGIEQYV. CDR3 nucleotides: TGCGCCAGCAGCCTAGATGGGGGAGGGATCGAGCAGTACGTC.

The chain carries TRBV11-2 and TRBJ2-1; 13 bases map to TRBD2. The CDR3 length is 17 residues. V lost 1 base and J lost 13; bases outside the gene matches: 13. Germline values: CDR1 SGHAT, CDR2 FQNNGV. The DNA for the CDR3 is TGTGCCAGCAGCTTAGCAGCTTGGGCAACTAGCGGGGGGGCCCAGTTCTTC. Amino acids: CASSLAAWATSGGAQFF. The whole variable domain, filled in from reference TRBV11-2 and TRBJ2-1, reads EAGVAQSPRYKIIEKRQSVAFWCNPISGHATLYWYQQILGQGPKLLIQFQNNGVVDDSQLPKDRFSAERLKGVDSTLKIQPAKLEDSAVYLCASSLAAWATSGGAQFFGPGTRLTVL.

The rearrangement links TRBV6-1 to TRBJ1-4; possible D gene TRBD1, 5 bases. The length of the CDR3 is 15 residues. Trimming pared 2 bases from V and 6 bases from J, leaving 13 bases between. CDR1 and CDR2 (germline): MNHNS, SASEGT. CDR3 DNA: TGTGCCAGCAGTGAATGGGGGGGAGTAGATGAAAAACTGTTTTTT. The encoded protein is CASSEWGGVDEKLFF.

The rearrangement links TRBV6-5 to TRBJ2-7; perhaps TRBD2 as D (6 bases). The CDR3 runs 15 residues. Germline V gives CDR1 MNHEY, CDR2 SVGAGI. V was trimmed by 0 bases and J by 0 bases, leaving 9 bases between them. CDR3 nucleotide sequence: TGTGCCAGCAGTTACTCGACGGGAGCCTCCTACGAGCAGTACTTC. This encodes CASSYSTGASYEQYF.

The chain joins TRBV7-8 to TRBJ1-2; 10 nucleotides align to TRBD1. This CDR3 contains 14 residues. CDR1 and CDR2 (germline): SGHVS, FQNEAQ. The V and J ends lost 3 bases and 6 bases, in that order; junction bases with no gene match: 4. The CDR3 loop is CASSFRTGGNGYTF. The CDR3 DNA reads TGTGCCAGCAGCTTTCGGACAGGGGGAAATGGCTACACCTTC.

There are many counts of this clonotype. The chain is built from TRBV5-1 and TRBJ2-3; 10 bases fit TRBD2. The CDR3 spans 16 residues. V lost 4 bases and J lost 6; bases outside the gene matches: 11. The germline CDR1 and CDR2 sequences are SGHRS and YFSETQ. CDR3 sequence reads: CASSILAGATEDTQYF. The DNA of the CDR3 is TGCGCCAGCAGCATCCTAGCGGGGGCGACTGAGGATACGCAGTATTTT.

The chain combines TRBV6-5 with TRBJ2-7; TRBD2 matches at 11 bases. This CDR3 is 16 amino acids long. Germline V gene data show CDR1 as MNHEY and CDR2 as SVGAGI. The J segment lost 0 bases and the V segment lost 10 bases, leaving 11 bases of the junction unmatched. The CDR3 DNA reads TGTGCCACCCTGGCTAGCGGGGGGCCCCACTCCTACGAGCAGTACTTC. Its translation: CATLASGGPHSYEQYF.

The table lists this clonotype with a few counts. J is TRBJ1-6 and V is TRBV6-2 or TRBV6-3, with D perhaps TRBD1 (5 bases). Germline assignment: CDR1 MNHEY and CDR2 SVGEGT. The CDR3 runs to 14 residues. Trimming removed 8 bases at V and 14 bases at J, with 22 bases between. This chain's CDR3 is CASGGGGSRFTLHF. CDR3 nucleotides: TGTGCCAGCGGGGGAGGCGGCTCGCGGTTCACCCTCCACTTT.

This clonotype has a count of ten or more. The chain couples TRBV11-2 to TRBJ2-7; TRBD1 agrees at 11 bases. The germline CDR1 and CDR2 sequences are SGHAT and FQNNGV. V was pared by 4 bases and J by 7 bases, with 6 bases of the junction left unmatched. The CDR3 spans 14 residues. The CDR3 DNA is TGTGCCAGCAGCTCCGGACAGGGGGCTGGGGAGCAGTACTTC. Residues: CASSSGQGAGEQYF.

V and J are TRBV15 and TRBJ2-5; D gene unclear. This CDR3 has 13 amino acids. Deletions cut 0 bases from V and 6 bases from J, with 8 bases between. CDR1 and CDR2 (germline): LNHNV, YYDKDF (reference sequence). Here the CDR3 reads CATSRDDLKTQYF. CDR3 in DNA: TGTGCCACCAGCAGAGATGACCTAAAGACCCAGTACTTC.

The J gene is TRBJ2-1, the V gene TRBV6-1, with 8 bases aligning to TRBD2. The CDR3 has 13 amino acids. Per the germline V gene, CDR1 is MNHNS and CDR2 is SASEGT. V lost 7 bases to trimming and J lost 5 bases; unmatched junction nucleotides: 4. The CDR3 loop reads CASTRRGDNEQFF. CDR3 coding DNA: TGTGCCAGCACTCGGCGGGGGGACAATGAGCAGTTCTTC.

This clonotype has just a few counts. The chain uses TRBV6-5 and TRBJ2-3; the D call may be TRBD1 or TRBD2 (5 bases each). The CDR3 extends over 14 amino acids. The V gene lost 2 bases and the J gene lost 5 bases, with 11 bases spanning the gap. The germline V gene encodes CDR1 MNHEY and CDR2 SVGAGI. CDR3 sequence: CASSYLGPEDTQYF. The CDR3 DNA is TGTGCCAGCAGTTACCTGGGACCCGAAGATACGCAGTATTTT.

This clonotype was observed many times. The V call is TRBV7-2, the J call TRBJ2-7, with D possibly matching TRBD2 (6 bases). Germline V gene data show CDR1 as SGHTA and CDR2 as FQGNSA. V was trimmed by 4 bases and J by 2 bases, leaving 9 bases between them. CDR3 length: 13 amino acids. The CDR3 DNA sequence: TGTGCCAGCAGCTCCCGGAGGGCCTACGAGCAGTACTTC. It specifies CASSSRRAYEQYF.